This T cell receptor (beta chain) was obtained from a study of technical replicates of blood from a handful of donors. This clone appeared a single time. Germline V gene data show CDR1 as SEHNR and CDR2 as FQNEAQ (reference sequence). After removal of 5 bases from V and 2 bases from J, the junction contained 5 bases not matched to a gene. The CDR3 has 14 residues. TCRdb's table, derived via immunoSEQ multiplex PCR, lists solely in-frame clones and lacks some. The table lists 56,000 or so clones, around 93% of them singletons. The specimen sequenced was PBMCs. This sequence was found in a human donor in good health. Some clones in this sample may be carry-over from other donors' samples. The rearrangement uses TRBV7-9 and TRBJ1-1, with 7 bases matching TRBD1. The CDR3 DNA reads TGTGCCAGCAGCCCCAGACAGGGCAACACTGAAGCTTTCTTT. Protein: CASSPRQGNTEAFF.